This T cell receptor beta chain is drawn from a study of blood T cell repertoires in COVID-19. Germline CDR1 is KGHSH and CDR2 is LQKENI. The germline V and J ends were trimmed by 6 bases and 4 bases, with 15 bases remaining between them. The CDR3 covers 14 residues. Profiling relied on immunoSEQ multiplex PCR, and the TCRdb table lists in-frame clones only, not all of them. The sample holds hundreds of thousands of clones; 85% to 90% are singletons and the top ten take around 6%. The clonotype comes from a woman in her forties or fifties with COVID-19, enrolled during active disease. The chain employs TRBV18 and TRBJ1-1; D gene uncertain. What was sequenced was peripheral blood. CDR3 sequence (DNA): TGTGCCAGCTCCCCCTCGGGGATTCTCACTGAAGCTTTCTTT. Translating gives CASSPSGILTEAFF.